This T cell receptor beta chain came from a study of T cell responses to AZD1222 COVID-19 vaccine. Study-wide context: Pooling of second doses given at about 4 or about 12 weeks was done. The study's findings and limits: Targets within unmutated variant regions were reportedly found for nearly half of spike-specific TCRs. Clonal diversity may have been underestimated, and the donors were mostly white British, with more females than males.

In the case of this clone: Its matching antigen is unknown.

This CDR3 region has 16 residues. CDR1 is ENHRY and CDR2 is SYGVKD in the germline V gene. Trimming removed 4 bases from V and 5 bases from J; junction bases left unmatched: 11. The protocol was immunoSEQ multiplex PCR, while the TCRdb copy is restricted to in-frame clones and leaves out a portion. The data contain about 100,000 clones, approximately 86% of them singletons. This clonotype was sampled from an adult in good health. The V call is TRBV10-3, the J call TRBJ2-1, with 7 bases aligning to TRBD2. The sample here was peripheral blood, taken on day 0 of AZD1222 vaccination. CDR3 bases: TGTGCCATCAGTGGGCCTGGAGGGAGGGCCGACAATGAGCAGTTCTTC. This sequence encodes CAISGPGGRADNEQFF.